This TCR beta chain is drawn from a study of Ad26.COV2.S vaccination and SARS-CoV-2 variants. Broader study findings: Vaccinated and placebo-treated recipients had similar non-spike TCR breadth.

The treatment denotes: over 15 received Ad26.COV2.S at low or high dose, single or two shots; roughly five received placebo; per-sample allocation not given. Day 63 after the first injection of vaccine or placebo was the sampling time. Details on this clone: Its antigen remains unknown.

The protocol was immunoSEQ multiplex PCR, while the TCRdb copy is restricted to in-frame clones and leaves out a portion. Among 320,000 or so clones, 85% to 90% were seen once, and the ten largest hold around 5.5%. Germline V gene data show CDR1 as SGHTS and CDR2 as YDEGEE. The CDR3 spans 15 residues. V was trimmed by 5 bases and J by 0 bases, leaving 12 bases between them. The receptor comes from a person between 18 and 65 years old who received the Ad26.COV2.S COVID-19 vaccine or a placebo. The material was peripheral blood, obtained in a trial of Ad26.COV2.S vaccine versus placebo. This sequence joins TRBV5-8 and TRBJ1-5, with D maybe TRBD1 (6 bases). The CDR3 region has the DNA TGTGCCAGCAGACCTGGACAGTATAGCAATCAGCCCCAGCATTTT. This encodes CASRPGQYSNQPQHF.